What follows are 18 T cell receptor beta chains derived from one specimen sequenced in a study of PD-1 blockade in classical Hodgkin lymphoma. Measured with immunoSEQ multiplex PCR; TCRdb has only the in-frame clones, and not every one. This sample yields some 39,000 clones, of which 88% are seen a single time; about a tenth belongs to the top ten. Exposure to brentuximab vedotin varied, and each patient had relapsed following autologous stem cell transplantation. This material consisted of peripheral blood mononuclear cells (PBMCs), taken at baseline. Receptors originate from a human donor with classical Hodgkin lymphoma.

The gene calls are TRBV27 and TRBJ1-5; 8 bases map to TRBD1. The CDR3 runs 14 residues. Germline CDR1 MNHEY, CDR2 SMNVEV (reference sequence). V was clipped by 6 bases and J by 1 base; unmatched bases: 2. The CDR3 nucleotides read TGTGCCAGCAGGGACAGGGCCAGCAATCAGCCCCAGCATTTT. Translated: CASRDRASNQPQHF.

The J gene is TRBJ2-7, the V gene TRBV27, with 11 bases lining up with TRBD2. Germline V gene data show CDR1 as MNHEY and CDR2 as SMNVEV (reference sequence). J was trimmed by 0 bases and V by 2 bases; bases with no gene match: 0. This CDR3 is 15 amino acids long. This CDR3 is CASSLTSGGSYEQYF. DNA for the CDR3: TGTGCCAGCAGTTTAACTAGCGGGGGCTCCTACGAGCAGTACTTC.

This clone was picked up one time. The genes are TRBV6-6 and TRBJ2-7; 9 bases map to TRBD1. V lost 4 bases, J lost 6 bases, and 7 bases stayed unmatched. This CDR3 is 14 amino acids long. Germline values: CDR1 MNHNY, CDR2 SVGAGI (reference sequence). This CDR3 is CASSWGDRDREQYF. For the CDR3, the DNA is TGTGCCAGCAGTTGGGGGGACAGGGACCGCGAGCAGTACTTC.

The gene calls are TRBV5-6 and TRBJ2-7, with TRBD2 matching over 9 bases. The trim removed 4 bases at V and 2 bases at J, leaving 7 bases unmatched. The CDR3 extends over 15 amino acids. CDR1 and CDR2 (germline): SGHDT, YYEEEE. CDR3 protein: CASSIGTSSPYEQYF. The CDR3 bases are TGTGCCAGCAGCATCGGGACTAGCAGCCCCTACGAGCAGTACTTC.

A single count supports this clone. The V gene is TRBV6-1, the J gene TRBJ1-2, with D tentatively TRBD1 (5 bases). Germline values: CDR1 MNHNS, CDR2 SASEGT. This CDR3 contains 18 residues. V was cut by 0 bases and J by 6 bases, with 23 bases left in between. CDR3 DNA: TGTGCCAGCAGTGAAGCATTTGTGGGCCGGGCCAGGGCGAATGGCTACACCTTC. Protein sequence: CASSEAFVGRARANGYTF.

In nucleotides, the CDR3 is TGTGCCAGCAGTGGGACAGGCCGGGAGACCCAGTACTTC. Amino acid sequence: CASSGTGRETQYF. This rearrangement joins TRBV2 to TRBJ2-5; TRBD1 aligns across 7 bases. From germline, CDR1 is SNHLY and CDR2 FYNNEI. The V gene end was trimmed by 4 bases and the J gene end by 5 bases; junction bases not matched to a gene: 4. This CDR3 is 13 amino acids long.

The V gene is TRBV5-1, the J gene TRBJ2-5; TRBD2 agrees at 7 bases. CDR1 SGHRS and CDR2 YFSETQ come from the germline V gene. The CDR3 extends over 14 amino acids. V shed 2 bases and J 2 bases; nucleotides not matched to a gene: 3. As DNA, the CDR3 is TGCGCCAGCAGCTTAGCGGGGCCGCAAGAGACCCAGTACTTC. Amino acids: CASSLAGPQETQYF.

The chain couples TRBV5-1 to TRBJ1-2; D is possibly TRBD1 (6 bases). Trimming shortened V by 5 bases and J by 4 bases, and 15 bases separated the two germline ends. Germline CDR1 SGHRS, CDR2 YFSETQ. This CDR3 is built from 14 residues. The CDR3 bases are TGCGCCAGCAGATACCGGGACACAGGCTATGGCTACACCTTC. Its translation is CASRYRDTGYGYTF.

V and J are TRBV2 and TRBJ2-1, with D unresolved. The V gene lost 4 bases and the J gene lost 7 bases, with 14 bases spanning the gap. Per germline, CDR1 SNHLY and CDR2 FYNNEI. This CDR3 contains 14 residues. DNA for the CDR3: TGTGCCAGCAGTGCAGACTCCTACCCTAATGAGCAGTTCTTC. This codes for CASSADSYPNEQFF.

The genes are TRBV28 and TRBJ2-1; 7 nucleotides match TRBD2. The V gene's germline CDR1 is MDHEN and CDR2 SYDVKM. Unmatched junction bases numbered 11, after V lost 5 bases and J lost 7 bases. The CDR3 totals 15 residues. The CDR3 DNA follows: TGTGCCAGCAGTGTCACTAGCGTAGGGAAGAATGAGCAGTTCTTC. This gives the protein CASSVTSVGKNEQFF. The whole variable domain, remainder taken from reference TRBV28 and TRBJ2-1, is DVKVTQSSRYLVKRTGEKVFLECVQDMDHENMFWYRQDPGLGLRLIYFSYDVKMKEKGDIPEGYSVSREKKERFSLILESASTNQTSMYLCASSVTSVGKNEQFFGPGTRLTVL.

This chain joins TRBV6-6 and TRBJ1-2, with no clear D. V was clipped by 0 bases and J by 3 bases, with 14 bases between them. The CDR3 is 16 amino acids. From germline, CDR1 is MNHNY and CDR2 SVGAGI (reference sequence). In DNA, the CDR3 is TGTGCCAGCAGTTACTCGGAGCTTGGGGATTACTATGGCTACACCTTC. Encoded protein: CASSYSELGDYYGYTF.

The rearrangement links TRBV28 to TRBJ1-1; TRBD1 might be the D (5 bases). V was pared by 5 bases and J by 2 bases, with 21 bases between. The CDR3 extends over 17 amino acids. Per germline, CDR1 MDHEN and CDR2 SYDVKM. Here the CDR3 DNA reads TGTGCCAGCAGTCTCCGGGGGATACAGCTGTTTAACACTGAAGCTTTCTTT. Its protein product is CASSLRGIQLFNTEAFF.

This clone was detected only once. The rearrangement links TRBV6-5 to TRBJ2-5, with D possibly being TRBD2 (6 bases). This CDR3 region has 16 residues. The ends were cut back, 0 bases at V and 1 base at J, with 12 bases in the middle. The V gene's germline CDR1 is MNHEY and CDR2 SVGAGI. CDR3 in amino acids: CASSYSMGRPQETQYF. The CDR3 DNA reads TGTGCCAGCAGTTACTCGATGGGGAGGCCCCAAGAGACCCAGTACTTC.

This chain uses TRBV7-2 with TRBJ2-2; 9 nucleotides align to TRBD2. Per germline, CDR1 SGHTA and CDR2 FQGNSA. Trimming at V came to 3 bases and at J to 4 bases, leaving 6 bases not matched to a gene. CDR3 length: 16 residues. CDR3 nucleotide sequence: TGTGCCAGCAGCTTCCTAGCGGGAAGAGTCACCGGGGAGCTGTTTTTT. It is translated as CASSFLAGRVTGELFF.

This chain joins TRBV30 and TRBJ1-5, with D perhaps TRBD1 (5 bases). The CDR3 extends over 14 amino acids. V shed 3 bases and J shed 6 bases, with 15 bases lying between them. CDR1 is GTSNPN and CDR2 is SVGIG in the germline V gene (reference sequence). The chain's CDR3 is CAWRTELRAQPQHF. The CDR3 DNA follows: TGTGCCTGGAGGACCGAACTCAGGGCTCAGCCCCAGCATTTT.

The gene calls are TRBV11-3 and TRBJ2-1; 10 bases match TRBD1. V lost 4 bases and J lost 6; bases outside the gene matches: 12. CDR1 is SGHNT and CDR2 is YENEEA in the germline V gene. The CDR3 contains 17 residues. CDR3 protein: CASSSGQGPRTGNEQFF. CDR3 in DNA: TGTGCCAGCAGCTCGGGACAGGGGCCCCGTACGGGCAATGAGCAGTTCTTC.

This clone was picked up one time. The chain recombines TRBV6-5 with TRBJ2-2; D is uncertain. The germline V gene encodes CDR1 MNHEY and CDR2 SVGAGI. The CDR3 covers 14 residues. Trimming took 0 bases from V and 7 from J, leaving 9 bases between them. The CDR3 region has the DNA TGTGCCAGCAGTTACTCGAAGTTTTTCGGGGAGCTGTTTTTT. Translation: CASSYSKFFGELFF.

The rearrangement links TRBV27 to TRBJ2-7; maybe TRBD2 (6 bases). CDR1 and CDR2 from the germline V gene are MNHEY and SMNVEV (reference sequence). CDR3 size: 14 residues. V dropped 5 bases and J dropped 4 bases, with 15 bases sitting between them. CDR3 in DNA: TGTGCCAGCAGTCTCCCCGGGAGCTTGTACGAGCAGTACTTC. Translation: CASSLPGSLYEQYF.